The source of this TCR beta chain is a study of T cell responses to AZD1222 COVID-19 vaccine. Regarding the study as a whole: At baseline, just a handful of AZD1222 recipients tested seropositive. Clonal diversity may have been underestimated in mostly white British donors.

Notes on this clone: Its antigen remains unknown.

The CDR3 contains 13 residues. The germline V gene encodes CDR1 SGHNT and CDR2 YENEEA. With 0 bases removed from V and 5 bases from J, the gap between germline ends came to 8 bases. Analyses pooled second doses at about 4 or about 12 weeks. Profiled with immunoSEQ multiplex PCR; TCRdb holds only in-frame clones, not every one. The sample consists of about 94,000 clones, approximately 88% of them appearing once. The chain is built from TRBV11-3 and TRBJ2-7; D uncertain. Sequenced here: peripheral blood, sampled 28 days after the second AZD1222 dose. This TCR was recovered from an adult who received the AZD1222 COVID-19 vaccine. DNA of the CDR3: TGTGCCAGCAGCTTAGATACGGGCCACGAGCAGTACTTC. Residues: CASSLDTGHEQYF.